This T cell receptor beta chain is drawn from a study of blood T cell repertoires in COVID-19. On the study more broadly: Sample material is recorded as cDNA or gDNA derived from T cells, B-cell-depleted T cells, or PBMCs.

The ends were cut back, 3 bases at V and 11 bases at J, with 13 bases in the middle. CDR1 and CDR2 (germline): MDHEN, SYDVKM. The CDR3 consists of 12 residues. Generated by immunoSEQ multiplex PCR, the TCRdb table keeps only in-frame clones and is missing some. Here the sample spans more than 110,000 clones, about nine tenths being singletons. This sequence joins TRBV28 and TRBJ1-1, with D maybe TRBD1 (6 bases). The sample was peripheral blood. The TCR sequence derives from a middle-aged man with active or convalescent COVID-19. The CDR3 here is CASSFMTGNAFF. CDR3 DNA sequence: TGTGCCAGCAGTTTCATGACAGGTAACGCTTTCTTT.